The 27 T cell receptor beta chains below were found in one sample sequenced in a study of CD8 T cells in ankylosing spondylitis. TCRdb passed the 5' RACE reads through MiXCR, listing each CDR3 protein once. Of around 770,000 distinct CDR3 sequences in the sample, 10% to 15% were seen once. Study-wide results and caveats: The study identified a TCR beta motif of under ten highly homologous variants that appeared characteristic of ankylosing spondylitis blood.

No cognate antigen is known for these TCRs. Source material: blood, either unsorted or a sorted T cell fraction (not recorded which). Every receptor here comes from a male donor with ankylosing spondylitis.

This clonotype was recorded a few times. J is TRBJ2-2 and V is TRBV20-1, with D possibly being TRBD2 (6 bases). The V and J ends lost 3 bases and 1 base respectively, with 9 bases between them. Germline V CDR1 and CDR2: DFQATT, SNEGSKA (reference sequence). The CDR3 sequence is 14 residues long. CDR3 DNA: TGCAGTGCTAGGGGACTCCAGAACACCGGGGAGCTGTTTTTT. Encoded protein: CSARGLQNTGELFF.

The sample holds a few counts of this clonotype. The chain joins TRBV9 to TRBJ2-7; a possible D gene is TRBD2 (5 bases). Germline lookup yields CDR1 SGDLS and CDR2 YYNGEE. V was clipped by 4 bases and J by 0 bases, with 11 bases between them. The CDR3 runs to 14 residues. The CDR3 bases are TGTGCCAGCAGCTCAGGACTGAACTCCTACGAGCAGTACTTC. Its translation: CASSSGLNSYEQYF.

This clonotype was seen only a few times. The rearrangement uses TRBV20-1 and TRBJ1-5; D call uncertain. Trimming pared 4 bases from V and 7 bases from J, leaving 11 bases between. Germline CDR1 and CDR2: DFQATT and SNEGSKA (reference sequence). The CDR3 is 12 residues long. DNA for the CDR3: TGCAGTGCTATGGGCAGTGAACAGCCCCAGCATTTT. It encodes CSAMGSEQPQHF.

The chain uses TRBV6-1 and TRBJ1-2; D uncertain. CDR3 length: 14 residues. Germline V gene sequence: CDR1 MNHNS, CDR2 SASEGT. Trimming took 0 bases from V and 2 from J, leaving 7 bases between them. In DNA form, the CDR3 reads TGTGCCAGCAGTGAAGCGCACTTAAACTATGGCTACACCTTC. Its translation: CASSEAHLNYGYTF.

This clonotype was found a few times. The V call is TRBV6-1, the J call TRBJ1-2, with 9 bases fitting TRBD1. Per the germline V gene, CDR1 is MNHNS and CDR2 is SASEGT. CDR3 size: 14 residues. Trimming cost V 7 bases and J 4 bases; bases outside gene matches: 7. CDR3 DNA sequence: TGTGCCAGCAATCCGACAGGGGGGATCTATGGCTACACCTTC. Amino acids: CASNPTGGIYGYTF.

There are many counts of this clonotype. The chain combines TRBV5-1 with TRBJ2-1, with TRBD2 matching over 12 bases. CDR1 is SGHRS, CDR2 YFSETQ, per germline. The CDR3 spans 15 residues. With 3 bases clipped from V and 3 bases from J, the junction kept 1 base outside the gene matches. CDR3 DNA sequence: TGCGCCAGCAGCTCGACTAGCGGGAGCTACAATGAGCAGTTCTTC. Its translation: CASSSTSGSYNEQFF.

This clonotype has at least ten counts. The chain links TRBV5-5 to TRBJ2-1; TRBD1 might be the D (6 bases). From germline, CDR1 is SGHKS and CDR2 YYEKEE (reference sequence). This CDR3 is built from 15 residues. The V end was cut by 0 bases, the J end by 0 bases, with 7 bases between. CDR3 coding DNA: TGTGCCAGCAGCTTGGAGGGGGTCTCCTACAATGAGCAGTTCTTC. Its translation: CASSLEGVSYNEQFF.

At least ten counts were recorded for this clonotype. The chain joins TRBV7-2 to TRBJ2-4; the D gene is possibly TRBD2 (5 bases). Germline V lookup: CDR1 SGHTA, CDR2 FQGNSA. V was clipped by 4 bases and J by 6 bases, with 10 bases between them. This CDR3 has 13 amino acids. This chain's CDR3 is CASSSDRGNIQYF. CDR3 sequence (DNA): TGTGCCAGCAGCTCCGACCGGGGAAACATTCAGTACTTC.

This clonotype was counted ten times or more. The rearrangement joins TRBV20-1 to TRBJ1-1; TRBD1 aligns across 7 bases. Trimming at V came to 5 bases and at J to 0 bases, leaving 3 bases not matched to a gene. CDR1 and CDR2 (germline): DFQATT, SNEGSKA (reference sequence). There are 13 residues in the CDR3. The CDR3 nucleotides read TGCAGTGCTCACAGGGGAATGAACACTGAAGCTTTCTTT. Residues: CSAHRGMNTEAFF.

The chain couples TRBV12-3 or TRBV12-4 to TRBJ2-1; 8 bases match TRBD2. CDR3 length equals 15 residues. V lost 6 bases, J lost 8 bases, and 12 bases stayed unmatched. The CDR3 sequence is CASRRIGTSIYEQFF. The CDR3 region has the DNA TGTGCCAGCAGACGTATCGGGACTAGTATCTATGAGCAGTTCTTC.

This clonotype was found a few times. The CDR3 nucleotides read TGTGCCAGCTCGAGGAGGCAGGGATCCTCCTACGAGCAGTACTTC. This sequence encodes CASSRRQGSSYEQYF. The chain couples TRBV7-9 to TRBJ2-7; possibly TRBD1 or TRBD2 for D (5 bases each). There are 15 residues in the CDR3. Germline CDR1 SEHNR, CDR2 FQNEAQ (reference sequence). V was trimmed by 8 bases and J by 0 bases, leaving 17 bases between them.

At least ten counts were recorded for this clonotype. This rearrangement joins TRBV28 to TRBJ2-7, with D perhaps matching TRBD1 or TRBD2 (5 bases each). Between the trimmed V and J ends, which lost 3 bases and 1 base, there was a span of 16 bases. This CDR3 contains 16 residues. Germline loops: CDR1 MDHEN, CDR2 SYDVKM. The CDR3 here is CASSFDYGTQSYEQYF. CDR3 nucleotides: TGTGCCAGCAGTTTTGATTACGGGACCCAATCCTACGAGCAGTACTTC.

This clonotype was detected only a few times. This chain uses TRBV2 with TRBJ2-2, with D uncertain. Between the trimmed V and J ends, which lost 4 bases and 6 bases, there was a span of 12 bases. This CDR3 spans 14 amino acids. Germline values: CDR1 SNHLY, CDR2 FYNNEI. CDR3 protein: CASSVIRVSGELFF. CDR3 in DNA: TGTGCCAGCAGTGTAATACGGGTATCCGGGGAGCTGTTTTTT.

This chain links TRBV14 with TRBJ2-7; D not resolved. Looked up from germline, CDR1 is SGHDN and CDR2 is FVKESK. This CDR3 is 13 amino acids long. Trimming took 2 bases from V and 3 from J, leaving 8 bases between them. The CDR3 spells CASSQRHHYEQYF. CDR3 bases: TGTGCCAGCAGCCAAAGACACCACTACGAGCAGTACTTC.

V usage is TRBV28 and J usage is TRBJ2-5; no clear D. With 6 bases removed from V and 1 base from J, the gap between germline ends came to 9 bases. The CDR3 covers 13 residues. Germline loops: CDR1 MDHEN, CDR2 SYDVKM. The CDR3 nucleotides read TGTGCCAGCAGAATCCGGGCCCAAGAGACCCAGTACTTC. Its protein is CASRIRAQETQYF.

In the case of this clonotype: A read error may explain this, as a much larger clone is one base away. The chain uses TRBV5-1 and TRBJ2-4; TRBD1 is a possible D gene (5 bases). Germline assignment: CDR1 SGHRS and CDR2 YFSETQ. The CDR3 runs 16 residues. The CDR3 coding sequence is TGCTCCAGCAGCTTGGCCTTTGGGGCTAACCCAAACATTCAGTACTTC. It is translated as CSSSLAFGANPNIQYF.

This chain uses TRBV12-3 or TRBV12-4 with TRBJ1-1; D perhaps matches TRBD1 (5 bases). Trimming left V 5 bases short and J 1 base short, with 14 bases between. The CDR3 totals 15 residues. CDR3 in amino acids: CASSRGGGRNTEAFF. The CDR3 DNA reads TGTGCCAGCAGTCGCGGGGGAGGGCGGAACACTGAAGCTTTCTTT.

This clonotype was observed many times. The CDR3 region has the DNA TGCAGTGCTAGAGCCAGGGAGGGTGGCTACACCTTC. The encoded protein is CSARAREGGYTF. J is TRBJ1-2 and V is TRBV20-1; weak D call: TRBD1 (5 bases). V was cut by 1 base and J by 7 bases, with 10 bases left in between. Germline V gene sequence: CDR1 DFQATT, CDR2 SNEGSKA (reference sequence). The CDR3 extends over 12 amino acids.

The V call is TRBV20-1, the J call TRBJ2-4; perhaps TRBD2 as D (7 bases). V was shortened by 6 bases and J by 2 bases, with 20 bases between the two germline ends. This CDR3 comprises 16 residues. CDR1 DFQATT and CDR2 SNEGSKA come from the germline V gene (reference sequence). Written as DNA, the CDR3 is TGCAGTGCCCCGCCCCCCGGGGGGCGCTCCAAAAACATTCAGTACTTC. Amino acid sequence: CSAPPPGGRSKNIQYF.

This rearrangement joins TRBV7-6 to TRBJ2-5; D unclear. The CDR3 totals 13 residues. V was pared by 3 bases and J by 6 bases, with 11 bases between. Looked up from germline, CDR1 is SGHVS and CDR2 is FNYEAQ. The CDR3 is CASSLDLFQTQYF. The CDR3 DNA follows: TGTGCCAGCAGCTTGGACCTTTTTCAGACCCAGTACTTC. Based on the CDR3 plus reference TRBV7-6 and TRBJ2-5, the full variable domain is GAGVSQSPRYKVTKRGQDVALRCDPISGHVSLYWYRQALGQGPEFLTYFNYEAQQDKSGLPNDRFSAERPEGSISTLTIQRTEQRDSAMYRCASSLDLFQTQYFGPGTRLLVL.

At least ten counts were recorded for this clonotype. The genes are TRBV5-1 and TRBJ2-5, with D perhaps being TRBD1 or TRBD2 (5 bases each). Germline CDR1 is SGHRS and CDR2 is YFSETQ. The CDR3 sequence is 14 residues long. V was trimmed by 0 bases and J by 4 bases, leaving 10 bases between them. CDR3 sequence reads: CASSLGFGAETQYF. The CDR3 coding sequence is TGCGCCAGCAGCTTGGGTTTCGGGGCAGAGACCCAGTACTTC.

This clonotype was observed a few times. This chain links TRBV20-1 with TRBJ1-5, with D tentatively TRBD1 (6 bases). Germline lookup yields CDR1 DFQATT and CDR2 SNEGSKA (reference sequence). Trimming shortened V by 1 base and J by 6 bases, and 13 bases separated the two germline ends. The CDR3 spans 14 residues. The CDR3 spells CSARGGQAVQPQHF. CDR3 nucleotides: TGCAGTGCTAGAGGGGGGCAGGCGGTTCAGCCCCAGCATTTT.

The table lists this clonotype with a few counts. The chain combines TRBV20-1 with TRBJ1-1; possibly TRBD1 for D (6 bases). The CDR3 is made up of 14 amino acids. Germline V gives CDR1 DFQATT, CDR2 SNEGSKA (reference sequence). V was cut by 0 bases and J by 6 bases, with 14 bases left in between. The CDR3 nucleotides read TGCAGTGCTAGAGATAGGGTTAGGGGGGCTGAAGCTTTCTTT. Translating gives CSARDRVRGAEAFF.

The chain has TRBV7-2 and TRBJ2-3, with 7 bases matching TRBD1. The CDR3 spans 16 residues. Trimming at V came to 5 bases and at J to 2 bases, leaving 10 bases not matched to a gene. Germline CDR1 and CDR2: SGHTA and FQGNSA. The CDR3 DNA reads TGTGCCAGCAGCCTCCGGACAGGCTTTCTCACAGATACGCAGTATTTT. As protein: CASSLRTGFLTDTQYF.

V gene TRBV6-2 or TRBV6-3 combines with J gene TRBJ2-1; TRBD1 or TRBD2 may be the D gene (5 bases each). Per the germline V gene, CDR1 is MNHEY and CDR2 is SVGEGT. Trimming took off 6 bases at V and 9 bases at J, with 21 bases between the two ends. The CDR3 runs 15 residues. The CDR3, as DNA: TGTGCCAGCAGCCAGGGAGTTTTGGGGCAGGGTGAGCAGTTCTTC. It specifies CASSQGVLGQGEQFF.

This clonotype was observed a handful of times. The rearrangement joins TRBV20-1 to TRBJ2-7, with 7 positions matching TRBD2. Unmatched junction bases numbered 5, after V lost 6 bases and J lost 0 bases. Germline V lookup: CDR1 DFQATT, CDR2 SNEGSKA (reference sequence). The CDR3 is 13 amino acids. This chain's CDR3 is CSALAGDSYEQYF. The CDR3 DNA reads as TGCAGTGCCCTGGCGGGAGACTCCTACGAGCAGTACTTC.

This clonotype has ten or more counts. The V and J genes are TRBV12-3 or TRBV12-4 and TRBJ2-1, with D possibly matching TRBD2 (6 bases). The CDR3 contains 16 residues. Between the trimmed V and J ends, which lost 5 bases and 0 bases, there was a span of 14 bases. This CDR3 reads CASSPRLGSSYNEQFF. The CDR3 nucleotides read TGTGCCAGCAGTCCCCGACTAGGATCCTCCTACAATGAGCAGTTCTTC.